The rows below give T cell receptor beta chains drawn from one sample of a study of Graves' ophthalmopathy and Graves' hyperthyroidism. TCRdb reprocessed the multiplex PCR reads via MiXCR and lists one record per CDR3 protein. Of about 1.1 million distinct CDR3 sequences listed, 36% are singletons. Source material: peripheral blood or thyroid tissue (not recorded which). The receptors originated from an adult man with Graves' hyperthyroidism. Both conserved end residues are part of each CDR3. D genes are given only for firm matches. Clone size appears in some rows only: once, few, many, or a class for an expanded clone.

d_gene,abundance,j_gene,v_gene,CDR3nt,CDR3aa
.,.,TRBJ1-5,TRBV25-1,TGCGCCAGCAGTCTGGGAGGGGCATACAATCAGCCCCAGCATTTT,CASSLGGAYNQPQHF
TRBD1,many,TRBJ2-5,TRBV7-3,TGTGCCAGCAGCAGACAGGGCGCGTTGGGAGAGACCCAGTACTTC,CASSRQGALGETQYF
TRBD1,few,TRBJ2-5,TRBV5-8,TGTGCCAGCACCCCTTCGGGCAGGGGGCAGAAGACCCAGTACTTC,CASTPSGRGQKTQYF
.,.,TRBJ1-5,TRBV12-3/TRBV12-4,TGTGCCAGCAGTTCCCCGTATAGCAATCAGCCCCAGCATTTT,CASSSPYSNQPQHF
TRBD2,few,TRBJ2-5,TRBV5-6,TGTGCCAGCAGCTTGGGACTAGCGGGGGGCCAACAAGAGACCCAGTACTTC,CASSLGLAGGQQETQYF
TRBD2,few,TRBJ2-5,TRBV11-2,TGTGCCAGCAGCTTAGATGCTCTAGCGGGGGGGCCTGATCAAGAGACCCAGTACTTC,CASSLDALAGGPDQETQYF
TRBD1,few,TRBJ2-7,TRBV11-2,TGTGCCAGCAGTTTTTCTCAGGACAGGGCCTACGAGCAGTACTTC,CASSFSQDRAYEQYF
.,few,TRBJ2-5,TRBV6-5,TGTGCCAGCAGTCCCGCGTTGGGGGGGACCCAGTACTTC,CASSPALGGTQYF
.,.,TRBJ1-1,TRBV6-5,TGTGCCAGCAGTTACTCAGGGCAGACAAGCACTGAAGCTTTCTTT,CASSYSGQTSTEAFF
.,.,TRBJ2-5,TRBV5-1,TGCGCCAGTCAAAGGGACGAACGAGAGACCCAGTACTTC,CASQRDERETQYF
.,many,TRBJ2-7,TRBV15,TGTGCCACCAGCAGATACAGGGATTCGGCCTACTACGAGCAGTACTTC,CATSRYRDSAYYEQYF
.,many,TRBJ1-2,TRBV6-6,TGTGCCAGCAGGCCCACTAACTATGGCTACACCTTC,CASRPTNYGYTF
TRBD2,.,TRBJ2-5,TRBV11-2,TGTGCCAGCAGCCCGGGACTAGCGGTTAGTGGAGAGACCCAGTACTTC,CASSPGLAVSGETQYF
.,.,TRBJ1-4,TRBV7-9,TGTGCCAGCAGCACAGGGACTTTGCCTAATGAAAAACTGTTTTTT,CASSTGTLPNEKLFF
.,many,TRBJ1-2,TRBV7-9,TGTGCCAGCAGCAGACAAGAGTACACCTTC,CASSRQEYTF
.,.,TRBJ2-7,TRBV9,.,CASSVGWGTTYERYF
TRBD1,once,TRBJ2-6,TRBV10-3,TGTGCTAGTCCAGGGGGCTCATTCTCTGGGGCCAACGTCCTGACTTTC,CASPGGSFSGANVLTF
.,.,TRBJ1-5,TRBV6-2/TRBV6-3,TGTGCCAGCAGTCCTCGAGCCGCGGAAAAAGGGAATCAGCCCCAGCATTTT,CASSPRAAEKGNQPQHF
.,few,TRBJ1-2,TRBV7-9,TGTGCCAGCAGCTTGGAGAAACGAGCTTATGGCTACACCTTC,CASSLEKRAYGYTF
.,once,TRBJ1-1,TRBV10-3,TGTGCCATCAGTTACGGAGACTACTCCACTGAAGCTTTCTTT,CAISYGDYSTEAFF
.,few,TRBJ2-2,TRBV10-3,TGTGCCATCCGGTTTCAGGGGAGCACCGGGGAGCTGTTTTTT,CAIRFQGSTGELFF
.,.,TRBJ1-1,TRBV6-5,TGTGCCAGCAGGGTGAGGGGGGGCAGGACTGAAGCTTTCTTT,CASRVRGGRTEAFF
TRBD2,few,TRBJ2-2,TRBV20-1,TGCAGTGCTAGGCCCCCGGGACTAGCGCCCGGGGAGCTGTTTTTT,CSARPPGLAPGELFF
.,few,TRBJ2-7,TRBV5-4,TGTGCCAGCAAGTCGGGGGGCGGCTCCTACGAGCAGTACTTC,CASKSGGGSYEQYF
.,.,TRBJ1-1,TRBV29-1,TGCAGCGTTGAGAAGCGGGGGGGATTCGCTGAAGCTTTCTTT,CSVEKRGGFAEAFF
.,many,TRBJ1-1,TRBV7-8,TGTGCCAGCAGCCAGGGTTCCGAGAACTTCTTT,CASSQGSENFF
TRBD1,.,TRBJ1-5,TRBV29-1,TGCAGCTTAGGACAGGGGGTGAGGGGTCAGCCCCAGCATTTT,CSLGQGVRGQPQHF
.,.,TRBJ2-6,TRBV10-3,TGTGCCATCAGTGTGTCCCGGGGGAGCTCTGGGGCCAACGTCCTGACTTTC,CAISVSRGSSGANVLTF
.,.,TRBJ2-7,TRBV5-1,TGCGCCAGCAGTCATGACGGGTATGAGTACTTC,CASSHDGYEYF
.,many,TRBJ1-1,TRBV24-1,TGTGCCACCAGTGATTTAGCTGAAGCTTTCTTT,CATSDLAEAFF
.,few,TRBJ1-2,TRBV4-3,TGCGCCAGCAGCCAAGAAACAGGGATCGTTCACTATGGCTACACCTTC,CASSQETGIVHYGYTF
.,.,TRBJ1-1,TRBV10-2,TGCGCCAGCAGTGTCTTGGGAGACACTGAAGCTTTCTTT,CASSVLGDTEAFF
.,few,TRBJ2-5,TRBV20-1,TGCAGTGCTAGGTCCACGGAGACCCAGTACTTC,CSARSTETQYF
TRBD1,.,TRBJ1-1,TRBV6-5,TGTGCCAGCAGTTACAGGGTGACAGGGCAGAACACTGAAGCTTTCTTT,CASSYRVTGQNTEAFF
TRBD1,.,TRBJ2-7,TRBV19,TGTGCCAGTAGTATAGGACAGGGGGGTATCGACGAGCAGTACTTC,CASSIGQGGIDEQYF
.,once,TRBJ1-3,TRBV12-3/TRBV12-4,TGTGCCAGCAGTCCTACCAGAAACACCATATATTTT,CASSPTRNTIYF
TRBD1,few,TRBJ1-6,TRBV6-5,TGTGCCAGCAGTGAACGGAACGACTGGACAGGGTCGATGGCTTCACCCCTCCACTTT,CASSERNDWTGSMASPLHF
.,.,TRBJ2-7,TRBV7-2,TGTGCCAGCAGCTTAGACCGTGCGGGGACCTACGAGCAGTACTTC,CASSLDRAGTYEQYF
.,few,TRBJ2-3,TRBV29-1,TGCAGCGTGGGGACAATCCCAGATACGCAGTATTTT,CSVGTIPDTQYF
.,few,TRBJ1-5,TRBV28,TGTGCCAGCAGTTTAAGGACATCTGCGGCGCATTTT,CASSLRTSAAHF
TRBD2,.,TRBJ2-7,TRBV12-3/TRBV12-4,TGTGCCAGCAGTCCCAACCATGGGGGGGGGGCCTACGAGCAGTACTTC,CASSPNHGGGAYEQYF
.,.,TRBJ2-5,TRBV7-7,TGTGCCAGCCGTGTTTTCGGGGGGACCCAGTACTTC,CASRVFGGTQYF
TRBD2,many,TRBJ2-7,TRBV12-3/TRBV12-4,TGTGCCAGTACCGGCGGGAGCTCCTACGAGCAGTACTTC,CASTGGSSYEQYF
.,many,TRBJ1-6,TRBV19,TGTGCCAGTACCGACGGCATTAGCACCAGTGGGTATAATTCACCCCTCCACTTT,CASTDGISTSGYNSPLHF
.,few,TRBJ2-7,TRBV20-1,TGCAGTGCTAGAGATCCGGGACTCTACGAGCAGTACTTC,CSARDPGLYEQYF
.,.,TRBJ2-2,TRBV29-1,TGCAGCGTTGAAGGGGGCAGGGGGAACACCGGGGAGCTGTTTTTT,CSVEGGRGNTGELFF
.,many,TRBJ1-1,TRBV7-6,TGTGCCAGCAGCGAAGACAAGACGAACACTGAAGCTTTCTTT,CASSEDKTNTEAFF
.,many,TRBJ2-2,TRBV6-5,TGTGCCAGCAGTTACTTACCTGACAGGATAGTTGCCGGGGAGCTGTTTTTT,CASSYLPDRIVAGELFF